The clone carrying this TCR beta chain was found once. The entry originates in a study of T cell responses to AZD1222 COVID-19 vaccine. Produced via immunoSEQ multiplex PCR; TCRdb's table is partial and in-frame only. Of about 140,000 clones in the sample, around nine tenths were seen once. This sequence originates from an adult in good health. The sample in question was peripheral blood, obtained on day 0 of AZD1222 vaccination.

CDR3 in amino acids: CASSPMGGTGEQYF. CDR3 DNA sequence: TGTGCCAGCTCACCAATGGGCGGGACTGGGGAGCAGTACTTC. The genes are TRBV18 and TRBJ2-7; perhaps TRBD2 as D (6 bases). In germline, CDR1 is KGHSH, CDR2 LQKENI. CDR3 length equals 14 residues. V was shortened by 2 bases and J by 7 bases, with 15 bases between the two germline ends.